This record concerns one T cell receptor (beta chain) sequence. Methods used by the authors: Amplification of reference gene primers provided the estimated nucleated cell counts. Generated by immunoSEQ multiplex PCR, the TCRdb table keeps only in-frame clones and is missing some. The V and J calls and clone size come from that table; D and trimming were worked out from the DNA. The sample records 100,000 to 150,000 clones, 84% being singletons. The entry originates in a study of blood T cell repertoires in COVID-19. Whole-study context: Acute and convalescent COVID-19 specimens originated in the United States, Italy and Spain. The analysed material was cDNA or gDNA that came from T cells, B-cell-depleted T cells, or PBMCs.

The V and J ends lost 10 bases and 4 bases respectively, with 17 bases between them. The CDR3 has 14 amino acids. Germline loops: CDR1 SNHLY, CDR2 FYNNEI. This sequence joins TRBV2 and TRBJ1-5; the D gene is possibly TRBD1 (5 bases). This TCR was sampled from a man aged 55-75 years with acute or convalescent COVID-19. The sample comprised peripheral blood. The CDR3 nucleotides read TGTGCCAACGGACACGGCAGCCGAAATCAGCCCCAGCATTTT. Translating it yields CANGHGSRNQPQHF.